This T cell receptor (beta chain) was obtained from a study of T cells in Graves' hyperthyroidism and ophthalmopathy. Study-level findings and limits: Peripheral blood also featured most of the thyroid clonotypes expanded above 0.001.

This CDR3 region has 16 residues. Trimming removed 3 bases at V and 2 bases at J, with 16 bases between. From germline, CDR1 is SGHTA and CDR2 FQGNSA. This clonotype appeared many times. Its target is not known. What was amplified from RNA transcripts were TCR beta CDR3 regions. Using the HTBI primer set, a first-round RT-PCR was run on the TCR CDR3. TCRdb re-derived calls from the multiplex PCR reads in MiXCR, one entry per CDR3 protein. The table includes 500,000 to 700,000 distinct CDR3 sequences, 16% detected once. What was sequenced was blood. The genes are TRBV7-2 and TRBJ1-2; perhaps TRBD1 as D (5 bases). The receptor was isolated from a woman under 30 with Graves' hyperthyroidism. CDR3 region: CASSFRLRQGNYGYTF. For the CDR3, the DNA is TGTGCCAGCAGCTTCCGGTTGAGGCAGGGAAACTATGGCTACACCTTC.